This section outlines one TCR beta chain sequence together with its context. The repertoire was sequenced with immunoSEQ multiplex PCR; TCRdb's copy has only in-frame clones and lacks some. The sample holds some 70,000 clones, approximately 92% seen once. The entry originates in a study of T cell changes during pregnancy in multiple sclerosis. V was trimmed by 6 bases and J by 8 bases, leaving 13 bases between them. CDR3 size: 12 residues. In germline, CDR1 is MNHEY, CDR2 SVGAGI. The TCR was taken from a female donor in good health, enrolled as a control in a pregnancy study. This sample comprised CD8+ T cells from peripheral blood mononuclear cells, obtained in the third trimester of pregnancy. The chain is built from TRBV6-5 and TRBJ1-2; the D gene is possibly TRBD1 (6 bases). CDR3 in amino acids: CASRSGQGGYTF. Here the CDR3 DNA reads TGTGCCAGCAGGTCGGGACAAGGAGGCTACACCTTC.